These T cell receptor beta chains were read from a single sample in a study of Tregs in tolerant kidney transplant recipients. Sequencing used immunoSEQ multiplex PCR; TCRdb keeps in-frame clones, though not all of them. The table shows fewer than 95,000 clones, with 93% occurring only once. Material: CD4+ T cells from blood (PBMCs), obtained 12 months after the transplant. Receptors were obtained from a human patient who received a combined kidney and bone marrow transplant. Some T cells may be graft donor cells. The CDR3 runs from the conserved cysteine through the conserved F or W. D genes are given only for firm matches. The size of a clone is reported for some rows only, either as once, few or many, or as a class for expanded clones.

d_call: TRBD2; v_call: TRBV5-1; clone_size: .; j_call: TRBJ2-5; cdr3_aa: CASSISGMMETQYF; cdr3_nt: TGCGCCAGCTCTATTAGCGGGATGATGGAGACCCAGTACTTC
d_call: .; v_call: TRBV18; clone_size: .; j_call: TRBJ1-1; cdr3_aa: CASSPPGSTEAFF; cdr3_nt: TGTGCCAGCTCGCCGCCTGGTAGCACTGAAGCTTTCTTT
d_call: .; v_call: TRBV23-1; clone_size: .; j_call: TRBJ2-1; cdr3_aa: CASYYAGTHLQVGEQFF; cdr3_nt: TGCGCCAGCTATTATGCCGGGACTCACCTCCAGGTGGGTGAGCAGTTCTTC
d_call: TRBD2; v_call: TRBV7-3; clone_size: .; j_call: TRBJ2-1; cdr3_aa: CASSLETSGKPYNEQFF; cdr3_nt: TGTGCCAGCAGCTTAGAGACTAGCGGCAAACCATACAATGAGCAGTTCTTC
d_call: TRBD1; v_call: TRBV30; clone_size: once; j_call: TRBJ1-5; cdr3_aa: CAWGRTGSYQPQHF; cdr3_nt: TGTGCCTGGGGAAGGACAGGGAGTTATCAGCCCCAGCATTTT
d_call: .; v_call: TRBV2; clone_size: .; j_call: TRBJ1-2; cdr3_aa: CASSDPAVEGYTF; cdr3_nt: TGTGCCAGCAGTGACCCGGCGGTGGAGGGCTACACCTTC
d_call: .; v_call: TRBV28; clone_size: .; j_call: TRBJ1-3; cdr3_aa: CASSLKRGSGNTIYF; cdr3_nt: TGTGCCAGCAGTTTAAAAAGGGGCTCTGGAAACACCATATATTTT
d_call: TRBD2; v_call: TRBV7-9; clone_size: .; j_call: TRBJ2-3; cdr3_aa: CASSIGTSGRLTDTQYF; cdr3_nt: TGTGCCAGCAGCATAGGGACTAGCGGGAGACTGACAGATACGCAGTATTTT
d_call: TRBD1; v_call: TRBV6-5; clone_size: .; j_call: TRBJ1-2; cdr3_aa: CASSQQGGSAYGYTF; cdr3_nt: TGTGCCAGCAGTCAGCAGGGGGGCTCCGCCTATGGCTACACCTTC
d_call: TRBD2; v_call: TRBV7-2; clone_size: .; j_call: TRBJ2-5; cdr3_aa: CASSFSSGTQETQYF; cdr3_nt: TGTGCCAGCAGCTTTTCTAGCGGGACCCAAGAGACCCAGTACTTC
d_call: .; v_call: TRBV4-2; clone_size: .; j_call: TRBJ1-2; cdr3_aa: CASSHKQATGYTF; cdr3_nt: TGTGCCAGCAGCCATAAACAGGCAACTGGCTACACCTTC
d_call: TRBD2; v_call: TRBV7-2; clone_size: .; j_call: TRBJ2-7; cdr3_aa: CASSPRRLAGRPYEQYF; cdr3_nt: TGTGCCAGCAGCCCCAGACGGCTAGCGGGGAGGCCCTACGAGCAGTACTTC
d_call: TRBD2; v_call: TRBV7-9; clone_size: .; j_call: TRBJ2-5; cdr3_aa: CASSLGTSGGRRGETQYF; cdr3_nt: TGTGCCAGCAGCTTGGGGACTAGCGGGGGGCGCCGGGGAGAGACCCAGTACTTC
d_call: TRBD1; v_call: TRBV5-4; clone_size: .; j_call: TRBJ1-1; cdr3_aa: CASSSLTGGTEAFF; cdr3_nt: TGTGCCAGCAGCTCCTTAACAGGGGGCACTGAAGCTTTCTTT
d_call: .; v_call: TRBV7-8; clone_size: .; j_call: TRBJ2-6; cdr3_aa: CASRPRRVANSGANVLTF; cdr3_nt: TGTGCCAGCAGGCCACGCAGGGTAGCTAACTCTGGGGCCAACGTCCTGACTTTC
d_call: TRBD2; v_call: TRBV7-8; clone_size: once; j_call: TRBJ2-7; cdr3_aa: CASNEGLAGVRQVQYF; cdr3_nt: TGTGCCAGCAATGAAGGATTAGCGGGGGTAAGGCAAGTGCAGTACTTC
d_call: .; v_call: TRBV29-1; clone_size: .; j_call: TRBJ2-1; cdr3_aa: CSVEVSGTYNEQFF; cdr3_nt: TGCAGCGTTGAAGTGTCAGGAACCTACAATGAGCAGTTCTTC
d_call: .; v_call: TRBV29-1; clone_size: once; j_call: TRBJ1-2; cdr3_aa: CSVEDAGYGYTF; cdr3_nt: TGCAGCGTTGAAGATGCGGGCTATGGCTACACCTTC
d_call: TRBD1; v_call: TRBV5-4; clone_size: .; j_call: TRBJ1-4; cdr3_aa: CASSLSGTGGREKLFF; cdr3_nt: TGTGCCAGCAGCTTATCCGGGACAGGGGGTAGAGAAAAACTGTTTTTT
d_call: .; v_call: TRBV5-8; clone_size: .; j_call: TRBJ2-3; cdr3_aa: CASSLGSSPSTDTQYF; cdr3_nt: TGTGCCAGCAGCTTGGGCAGTAGCCCCAGCACAGATACGCAGTATTTT
d_call: TRBD1; v_call: TRBV6-1; clone_size: .; j_call: TRBJ1-2; cdr3_aa: CASSRDRDVYGYTF; cdr3_nt: TGTGCCAGCAGCCGGGACAGGGATGTCTATGGCTACACCTTC
d_call: TRBD2; v_call: TRBV7-3; clone_size: once; j_call: TRBJ2-1; cdr3_aa: CASSLRTSGSLHEQFF; cdr3_nt: TGTGCCAGCAGCTTGAGGACTAGCGGGAGTTTGCATGAGCAGTTCTTC
d_call: .; v_call: TRBV7-9; clone_size: .; j_call: TRBJ1-2; cdr3_aa: CASSQDSYGYTF; cdr3_nt: TGTGCCAGCAGCCAGGACAGCTATGGCTACACCTTC
d_call: .; v_call: TRBV18; clone_size: .; j_call: TRBJ2-7; cdr3_aa: CASSPLAGGIYEQYF; cdr3_nt: TGTGCCAGCTCACCACTCGCCGGGGGAATCTACGAGCAGTACTTC
d_call: .; v_call: TRBV11-2; clone_size: .; j_call: TRBJ2-2; cdr3_aa: CASREHWGERDTGELFF; cdr3_nt: TGTGCCAGCAGGGAACATTGGGGGGAACGGGACACCGGGGAGCTGTTTTTT
d_call: TRBD1; v_call: TRBV30; clone_size: .; j_call: TRBJ1-2; cdr3_aa: CAWINLPNRGLKSGYTF; cdr3_nt: TGTGCCTGGATTAACCTTCCGAACAGGGGTCTTAAGAGTGGCTACACCTTC
d_call: TRBD1; v_call: TRBV5-1; clone_size: .; j_call: TRBJ1-1; cdr3_aa: CASSRETGGGTEAFF; cdr3_nt: TGCGCCAGCAGCCGTGAGACAGGGGGCGGCACTGAAGCTTTCTTT
d_call: TRBD1; v_call: TRBV6-5; clone_size: .; j_call: TRBJ2-5; cdr3_aa: CASSWDREGTQYF; cdr3_nt: TGTGCCAGCAGTTGGGACAGGGAAGGGACCCAGTACTTC
d_call: .; v_call: TRBV7-9; clone_size: few; j_call: TRBJ2-2; cdr3_aa: CASSSNGLSNTGELFF; cdr3_nt: TGTGCCAGCAGCTCAAATGGACTTTCGAACACCGGGGAGCTGTTTTTT
d_call: .; v_call: TRBV4-2; clone_size: .; j_call: TRBJ2-3; cdr3_aa: CASSQDSKREILHTDTQYF; cdr3_nt: TGTGCCAGCAGCCAAGATTCTAAAAGAGAGATTCTTCACACAGATACGCAGTATTTT